This T cell receptor (beta chain) was retrieved from a study of cytomegalovirus exposure and HLA in healthy donors. Findings of the study overall: Most TCR sequences were seen very rarely across donors, but some public TCRs occurred in many. The listing of 150 to 200 TCR beta chains classed them as cytomegalovirus-associated. Subsequent analysis revealed that first-cohort TCR clusters tended to co-occur in the approximately 120 validation repertoires.

Separate from the roughly 720-subject first cohort, the roughly 120-subject validation cohort was the one that the donors belonged to. Remarks on this clone: The antigen remains unidentified.

Assay used: immunoSEQ multiplex PCR; TCRdb lists only in-frame clones, some missing. The table shows under 65,000 clones, with approximately 90% occurring only once. The germline V gene has CDR1 MRHNA and CDR2 SNTAGT. Trimming cost V 0 bases and J 1 base; bases outside gene matches: 1. This CDR3 region has 16 residues. What was sequenced was PBMCs. The clonotype comes from a woman under 30 in good health and CMV-seropositive. This sequence joins TRBV6-4 and TRBJ2-2, with 8 positions matching TRBD2. The CDR3, as DNA: TGTGCCAGCAGTGACTCTAGCGGGGAGAACACCGGGGAGCTGTTTTTT. Encoded protein: CASSDSSGENTGELFF.